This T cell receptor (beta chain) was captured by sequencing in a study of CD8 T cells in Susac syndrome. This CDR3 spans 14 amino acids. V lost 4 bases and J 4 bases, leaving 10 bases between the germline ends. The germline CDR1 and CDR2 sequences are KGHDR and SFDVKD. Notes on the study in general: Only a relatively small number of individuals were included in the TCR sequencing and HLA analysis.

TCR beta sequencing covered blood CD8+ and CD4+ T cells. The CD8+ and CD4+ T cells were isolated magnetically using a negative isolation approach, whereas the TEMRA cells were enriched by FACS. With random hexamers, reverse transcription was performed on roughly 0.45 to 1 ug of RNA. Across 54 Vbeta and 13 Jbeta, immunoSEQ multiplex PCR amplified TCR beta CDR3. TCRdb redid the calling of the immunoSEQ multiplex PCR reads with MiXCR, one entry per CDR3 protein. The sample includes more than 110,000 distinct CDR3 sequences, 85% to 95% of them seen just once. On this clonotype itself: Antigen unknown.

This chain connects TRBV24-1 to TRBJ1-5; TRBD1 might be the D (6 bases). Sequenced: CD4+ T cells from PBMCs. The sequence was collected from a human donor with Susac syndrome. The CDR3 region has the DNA TGTGCCACCAGTGAGGGGGGCGTGAATCAGCCCCAGCATTTT. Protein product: CATSEGGVNQPQHF.